The clone carrying this T cell receptor beta chain was seen many times. This entry is derived from a study of spatial heterogeneity in lung cancer. Every TCR cDNA molecule bore its own unique molecular identifier. TCRdb redid the calling of the 5' RACE reads with MiXCR, one entry per CDR3 protein. The table records tens of thousands of distinct CDR3 sequences, roughly 5% of them present only once. Described time point: sample taken at primary tumor resection. The study sequenced unsorted whole RNA from tumor, nontumor lung or frozen PBMC. The sequencing here drew on PBMCs, taken at surgery. This sequence originates from a male donor with early-stage non-small cell lung cancer.

The DNA of the CDR3 is TGTGCCAGCAGCTTAGACAGGGCTTGGAACACTGAAGCTTTCTTT. It codes for CASSLDRAWNTEAFF. V and J are TRBV11-1 and TRBJ1-1, with a tentative D call TRBD1 (6 bases). Germline lookup yields CDR1 SGHAT and CDR2 FQDESV (reference sequence). The CDR3 is 15 amino acids. V was cut by 1 base and J by 1 base, with 10 bases left in between.